Listed here are 8 T cell receptor beta chains from one sample, sequenced in a study of blood T cells in healthy people across ages. Next came a second PCR, run for about 7 to 12 cycles, which used a sample-barcoded 5' primer along with a J-beta primer mix. TCRdb itself ran the 5' RACE reads through MiXCR, one entry per CDR3 protein. Of 750,000 to 950,000 distinct CDR3 sequences in the sample, around half were seen once. The sample comprised blood. Receptors were obtained from a man at least 80 years old in good health.

V is TRBV18 and J is TRBJ1-2; no definite D call. This CDR3 contains 15 residues. The germline V gene encodes CDR1 KGHSH and CDR2 LQKENI. Deletions cut 0 bases from V and 2 bases from J, with 10 bases between. The CDR3 loop reads CASSPPGKKNYGYTF. The CDR3 nucleotides read TGTGCCAGCTCACCACCCGGAAAGAAAAACTATGGCTACACCTTC. The entire variable domain, with the rest obtained from reference TRBV18 and TRBJ1-2, is as follows: NAGVMQNPRHLVRRRGQEARLRCSPMKGHSHVYWYRQLPEEGLKFMVYLQKENIIDESGMPKERFSAEFPKEGPSILRIQQVVRGDSAAYFCASSPPGKKNYGYTFGSGTRLTVV.

V is TRBV3-1 and J is TRBJ2-2, with a possible D match to TRBD1 (5 bases). Germline CDR1 reads LGHDT; CDR2 reads YNNKEL (reference sequence). Trimming removed 4 bases at V and 7 bases at J, with 13 bases between. The CDR3 has 14 amino acids. In nucleotides, the CDR3 is TGTGCCAGCAGCCGAACAGGTGGTTACGGGGAGCTGTTTTTT. Residues: CASSRTGGYGELFF.

This chain connects TRBV10-3 to TRBJ2-3; TRBD1 agrees at 8 bases. The CDR3 extends over 16 amino acids. Looked up from germline, CDR1 is ENHRY and CDR2 is SYGVKD. V dropped 3 bases and J dropped 2; count of bases not matched to a gene: 7. This chain's CDR3 is CAISDMTGAYTDTQYF. The CDR3 DNA reads TGTGCCATCAGTGACATGACAGGGGCGTACACAGATACGCAGTATTTT.

The genes are TRBV7-3 and TRBJ2-1; 7 bases fit TRBD2. The V gene end was trimmed by 2 bases and the J gene end by 9 bases; junction bases not matched to a gene: 7. Germline assignment: CDR1 SGHTA and CDR2 FQGTGA. CDR3 length: 14 amino acids. CDR3 sequence: CASSLLGGELEQFF. The CDR3 DNA reads TGTGCCAGCAGCTTACTTGGGGGGGAGCTTGAGCAGTTCTTC.

This chain uses TRBV20-1 with TRBJ2-2, with TRBD2 identical over 7 bases. V shed 1 base, J shed 4 bases, and the junction held 9 bases outside the gene matches. This CDR3 comprises 16 residues. Germline values: CDR1 DFQATT, CDR2 SNEGSKA (reference sequence). CDR3 sequence reads: CSARGRERGPTGELFF. The DNA for the CDR3 is TGCAGTGCTAGAGGGAGGGAGCGGGGTCCCACCGGGGAGCTGTTTTTT.

The gene calls are TRBV6-5 and TRBJ2-7, with D maybe TRBD1 (6 bases). CDR1 MNHEY and CDR2 SVGAGI come from the germline V gene. The V gene lost 0 bases and the J gene lost 6 bases, with 15 bases spanning the gap. CDR3 length equals 15 residues. CDR3 in amino acids: CASSYSNRVNPEQYF. DNA of the CDR3: TGTGCCAGCAGTTACTCTAACAGGGTGAATCCCGAGCAGTACTTC.

V and J are TRBV29-1 and TRBJ2-5; possible D gene TRBD2, 7 bases. Germline CDR1 reads SQVTM; CDR2 reads ANQGSEA. The CDR3 is made up of 18 amino acids. V was clipped by 7 bases and J by 3 bases, with 30 bases between them. For the CDR3, the DNA is TGCAGCGGAGAGGAGGGGGGCCACATCGGGCTAGCGGAAGAGACCCAGTACTTC. Translating it yields CSGEEGGHIGLAEETQYF. Combining the CDR3 with reference TRBV29-1 and TRBJ2-5 gives the whole variable domain SAVISQKPSRDICQRGTSLTIQCQVDSQVTMMFWYRQQPGQSLTLIATANQGSEATYESGFVIDKFPISRPNLTFSTLTVSNMSPEDSSIYLCSGEEGGHIGLAEETQYFGPGTRLLVL.

This clonotype was seen many times. The J gene is TRBJ1-6, the V gene TRBV20-1; 7 positions match TRBD1. V shed 0 bases, J shed 6 bases, and the junction held 8 bases outside the gene matches. Germline CDR1 and CDR2: DFQATT and SNEGSKA (reference sequence). The CDR3 is 16 residues long. CDR3 in DNA: TGCAGTGCTAGAGAAAATAACAGGGGAACTAATTCACCCCTCCACTTT. It translates to CSARENNRGTNSPLHF.